The sequence of this T cell receptor beta chain was determined in a study of blood T cell repertoires in COVID-19. On the study more broadly: Sites across the United States, Italy and Spain contributed samples from acute and convalescent COVID-19. T cells, B-cell-depleted T cells, or PBMCs supplied cDNA or gDNA.

This CDR3 contains 13 residues. V lost 0 bases, J lost 8 bases, and 8 bases lay in between. The V gene's germline CDR1 is SGHTS and CDR2 YDEGEE. Profiling relied on immunoSEQ multiplex PCR, and the TCRdb table lists in-frame clones only, not all of them. The sample includes more than 350,000 clones, roughly nine tenths seen only once; the top ten take 1%. Participant age was roughly 18 to 100 years, and participants resided in about two dozen US areas. The sequence was obtained from a man between 18 and 29 years old who had recovered from COVID-19. The specimen was PBMCs or T cells enriched from blood (not recorded which). V is TRBV5-8 and J is TRBJ1-4, with D perhaps matching TRBD1 (6 bases). The DNA for the CDR3 is TGTGCCAGCAGCTTGGCCAGGGGCGAAAAACTGTTTTTT. Translated: CASSLARGEKLFF.